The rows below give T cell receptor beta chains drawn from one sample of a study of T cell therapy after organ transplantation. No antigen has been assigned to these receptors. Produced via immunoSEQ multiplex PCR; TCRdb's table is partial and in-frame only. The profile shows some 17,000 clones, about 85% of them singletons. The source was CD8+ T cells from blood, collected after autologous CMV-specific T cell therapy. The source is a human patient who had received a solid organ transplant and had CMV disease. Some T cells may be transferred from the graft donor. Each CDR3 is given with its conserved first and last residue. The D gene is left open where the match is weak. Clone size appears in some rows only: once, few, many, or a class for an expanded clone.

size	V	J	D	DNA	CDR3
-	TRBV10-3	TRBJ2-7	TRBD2	TGTGCCATCAGTGGTTTGCGGGAGGCCACCTCCTACGAGCAGTACTTC	CAISGLREATSYEQYF
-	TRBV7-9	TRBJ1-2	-	TGTGCCAGCAGCTTAGTCAGGACAGAGCCCTATGGCTACACCTTC	CASSLVRTEPYGYTF
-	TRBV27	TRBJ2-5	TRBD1	TGTGCCAGCAGTCCCTGGACAGGGGACCAAGAGACCCAGTACTTC	CASSPWTGDQETQYF
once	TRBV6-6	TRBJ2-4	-	TGTGCCGCACGGGAGAGGTATATTCAGTACTTC	CAARERYIQYF
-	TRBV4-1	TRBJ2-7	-	TGCGCCAGCAGCCAAGAGATGTTGGGGGAACAGTACTTC	CASSQEMLGEQYF
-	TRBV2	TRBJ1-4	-	TGTGCCAGCAGTGAACAGGGGTTTGAGGATGAAAAACTGTTTTTT	CASSEQGFEDEKLFF
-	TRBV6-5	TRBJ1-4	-	TGTGCCAGCAGTTACTCCCCTGGGGGCAGCGAAAAACTGTTTTTT	CASSYSPGGSEKLFF
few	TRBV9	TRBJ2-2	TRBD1	TGTGCCAGCAGCGTACGGCGGGACAGGGCGAACACCGGGGAGCTGTTTTTT	CASSVRRDRANTGELFF
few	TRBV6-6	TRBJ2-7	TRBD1	TGTGCCAGCAGTTACGCGACAGGGCGGGACGAGCAGTACTTC	CASSYATGRDEQYF
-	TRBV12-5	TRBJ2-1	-	TGTGCTAGTGGTTTGGACCCGGCGGGGGCATATATTGAGCAGTTCTTC	CASGLDPAGAYIEQFF
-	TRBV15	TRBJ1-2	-	TGTGCCACCAGCAGGGCACAGTTGCCGACGAGTGGCTACACCTTC	CATSRAQLPTSGYTF
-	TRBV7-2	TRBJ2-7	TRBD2	TGTGCCAGCAGCCCTGCTAGCGGGAAGGCCTACGAGCAGTACTTC	CASSPASGKAYEQYF
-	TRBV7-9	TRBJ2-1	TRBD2	TGTGCCAGCAGCCGGACTAGCGGGGGTGTCGACAATGAGCAGTTCTTC	CASSRTSGGVDNEQFF
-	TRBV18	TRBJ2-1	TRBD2	TGTGCCAGCTCCCGGGTAGCGGGGGTCGAGTACAATGAGCAGTTCTTC	CASSRVAGVEYNEQFF
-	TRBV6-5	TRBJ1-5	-	TGTGCCAGCAGAGCGGACAGTTATAGCAATCAGCCCCAGCATTTT	CASRADSYSNQPQHF
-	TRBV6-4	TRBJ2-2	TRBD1	TGTGCCAGCAGAAGACAGGGAGACACCGGGGAGCTGTTTTTT	CASRRQGDTGELFF
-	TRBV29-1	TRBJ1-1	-	TGCAGCGTTGAGGGGCGAGGACCGAACACTGAAGCTTTCTTT	CSVEGRGPNTEAFF
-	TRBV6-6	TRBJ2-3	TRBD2	TGTGCCAGCAGTTATGGACTAGCGGGAAGCACAGATACGCAGTATTTT	CASSYGLAGSTDTQYF